This T cell receptor beta chain was identified during a study of T cell responses to AZD1222 COVID-19 vaccine. Turning to the study itself: Pooling covered second doses at about 4 or about 12 weeks.

Worth noting for this clone: Its target is unknown.

Per germline, CDR1 SEHNR and CDR2 FQNEAQ (reference sequence). The CDR3 runs 10 residues. V was clipped by 1 base and J by 13 bases, with 7 bases between them. The protocol was immunoSEQ multiplex PCR, while the TCRdb copy is restricted to in-frame clones and leaves out a portion. The sample contains around 100,000 clones, about 88% of which appear only once. Whole-study findings and limits: After two AZD1222 doses, spike-specific TCR breadth and depth rose versus day 0. Clonal diversity was possibly underestimated, and white British individuals and females predominated among donors. Epitopes outside B.1.351 and B.1.1.7 mutated regions reportedly drew nearly half of spike TCRs.

The TCR originated in an adult in good health. The sample was peripheral blood, taken on day 0 of AZD1222 vaccination. This chain connects TRBV7-9 to TRBJ2-5; D is ambiguous. CDR3 region: CASSLDLLYF. The CDR3 bases are TGTGCCAGCAGCTTAGATCTCCTGTACTTC.